This T cell receptor beta chain derives from a study of blood T cell repertoires in COVID-19. Study at large: Sites across the United States, Italy and Spain contributed samples from acute and convalescent COVID-19. The analysed material was cDNA or gDNA that came from T cells, B-cell-depleted T cells, or PBMCs.

V dropped 3 bases and J dropped 0 bases, with 5 bases sitting between them. This CDR3 comprises 14 residues. Germline V CDR1 and CDR2: KGHSH, LQKENI. In the authors' methods: Nucleated cell number was recorded as an estimate derived from reference gene primer amplification. The repertoire was sequenced with immunoSEQ multiplex PCR; TCRdb's copy has only in-frame clones and lacks some. V and J calls plus clone size are reproduced from that table; the DNA served to infer D and trimming. The sample includes some 220,000 clones, 80% of them seen just once. J is TRBJ2-2 and V is TRBV18; D not resolved. The clonotype comes from a human donor in a cohort sampled during active COVID-19. The sample consisted of peripheral blood. CDR3: CASSPAANTGELFF. Written as DNA, the CDR3 is TGTGCCAGCTCACCGGCAGCGAACACCGGGGAGCTGTTTTTT.